A selection of T cell receptor beta chains follows, all from one sample in a study of cytomegalovirus exposure and HLA in healthy donors. Profiling relied on immunoSEQ multiplex PCR, and the TCRdb table lists in-frame clones only, not all of them. The table has about 110,000 clones, 73% seen once. Sample: PBMCs. The receptor source for this set is a man between 25 and 39 years old in good health and CMV-seronegative. Each CDR3 is given with its conserved first and last residue. A D gene is named only where the DNA matches it firmly. Clone size appears in some rows only: once, few, many, or a class for an expanded clone.

length	size	V	J	D	CDR3	DNA
11	-	TRBV7-9	TRBJ1-4	-	CASSMSEKLFF	TGTGCCAGCAGCATGAGTGAAAAACTGTTTTTT
11	-	TRBV6-6	TRBJ2-7	-	CASRSSYEQYF	TGTGCCAGCCGTAGCTCCTACGAGCAGTACTTC
14	-	TRBV11-2	TRBJ2-5	TRBD2	CASSSVRGRETQYF	TGTGCCAGCAGCTCCGTGCGGGGGAGAGAGACCCAGTACTTC
15	-	TRBV27	TRBJ2-5	TRBD2	CASRWTSGREGDWYF	TGTGCCAGCAGATGGACTAGCGGGAGAGAGGGGGATTGGTACTTC
16	-	TRBV9	TRBJ2-3	TRBD1	CASSSQSQGAGDTQYF	TGTGCCAGCAGCTCCCAATCACAGGGGGCTGGAGATACGCAGTATTTT
10	-	TRBV29-1	TRBJ2-5	-	CSVFEETQYF	TGCAGCGTTTTCGAAGAGACCCAGTACTTC
16	-	TRBV5-1	TRBJ2-1	-	CASSLQGTPAYNEQFF	TGCGCCAGCAGCTTGCAAGGGACTCCGGCCTACAATGAGCAGTTCTTC
15	-	TRBV9	TRBJ1-6	TRBD1	CASSPLTGDASPLHF	TGTGCCAGCAGCCCTTTGACAGGGGACGCTTCACCCCTCCACTTT
16	-	TRBV11-2	TRBJ2-2	TRBD2	CASSLAGLANTGELFF	TGTGCCAGCAGCTTAGCGGGACTAGCGAACACCGGGGAGCTGTTTTTT
15	-	TRBV11-3	TRBJ1-3	-	CASSGGLSSGNTIYF	TGTGCCAGCAGCGGAGGACTGAGCTCTGGAAACACCATATATTTT
15	-	TRBV16	TRBJ1-5	-	CASSRRYDSNQPQHF	TGTGCCAGCAGTCGCCGCTACGATAGCAATCAGCCCCAGCATTTT
14	-	TRBV2	TRBJ2-2	TRBD1	CARGTGVVAGELFF	TGTGCCAGGGGCACAGGGGTGGTGGCCGGGGAGCTGTTTTTT
14	-	TRBV7-6	TRBJ2-3	-	CASSSQQVGGSQYF	TGTGCCAGCAGCTCACAACAGGTCGGCGGATCGCAGTATTTT
12	-	TRBV6-5	TRBJ1-1	TRBD1	CAAGTGFTEAFF	TGTGCCGCAGGGACAGGGTTTACCGAAGCTTTCTTT
17	once	TRBV4-2	TRBJ1-4	-	CASSQETSSADNEKLFF	TGTGCCAGCAGCCAAGAAACGTCGAGCGCCGATAATGAAAAACTGTTTTTT
18	-	TRBV28	TRBJ2-3	TRBD1	CASSLSGALDRGADTQYF	TGTGCCAGCAGTTTAAGTGGAGCCTTGGACAGGGGAGCAGATACGCAGTATTTT
14	-	TRBV9	TRBJ1-2	TRBD1	CASTPDRVYYGYTF	TGTGCCAGCACCCCGGACAGGGTCTACTATGGCTACACCTTC
14	-	TRBV21-1	TRBJ1-4	-	CASSKQGRGEKLFF	TGTGCCAGCAGCAAACAGGGGAGAGGGGAAAAACTGTTTTTT
14	few	TRBV6-1	TRBJ1-2	-	CASSWTLANYGYTF	TGTGCCAGCAGTTGGACATTAGCTAACTATGGCTACACCTTC
14	-	TRBV6-6	TRBJ2-2	-	CASSYSDSRGELFF	TGTGCCAGCAGTTACTCTGACAGCAGGGGGGAGCTGTTTTTT
14	-	TRBV10-3	TRBJ1-1	TRBD1	CAISSDRGNTEAFF	TGTGCCATCAGCTCGGACAGGGGGAACACTGAAGCTTTCTTT
14	-	TRBV7-3	TRBJ2-1	-	CASSPTTGYNEQFF	TGTGCCAGCAGCCCTACCACAGGATACAATGAGCAGTTCTTC
19	once	TRBV18	TRBJ2-3	TRBD2	CASSPPRLAGANEGDTQYF	TGTGCCAGCTCACCACCGAGACTAGCGGGAGCCAACGAGGGGGATACGCAGTATTTT
14	-	TRBV2	TRBJ2-7	TRBD1	CASSAQGITYEQYF	TGTGCCAGCAGTGCACAGGGGATCACCTACGAGCAGTACTTC
15	-	TRBV28	TRBJ2-5	TRBD1	CASSTRQGGIETQYF	TGTGCCAGCAGTACCAGACAGGGGGGAATAGAGACCCAGTACTTC
16	-	TRBV5-1	TRBJ2-6	-	CASSLNTAGGANVLTF	TGCGCCAGCAGCTTGAACACCGCAGGCGGGGCCAACGTCCTGACTTTC
14	-	TRBV10-1	TRBJ2-7	TRBD2	CASSEGTRAFEQYF	TGCGCCAGCAGTGAAGGGACTAGGGCATTCGAGCAGTACTTC
18	-	TRBV5-8	TRBJ2-7	TRBD2	CASSLRASGSGASREQYF	TGTGCCAGCAGCTTGAGGGCTAGCGGGAGTGGGGCGTCTCGGGAGCAGTACTTC
14	-	TRBV5-1	TRBJ2-7	TRBD1	CASSLALDRNEQYF	TGCGCCAGCAGCTTGGCCCTGGACAGGAACGAGCAGTACTTC
15	-	TRBV13	TRBJ2-7	TRBD2	CASSLRGLAAYEQYF	TGTGCCAGCAGCTTAAGGGGACTAGCCGCCTACGAGCAGTACTTC
13	-	TRBV19	TRBJ2-1	TRBD2	CATSGLAGVEQFF	TGTGCCACCTCGGGACTAGCGGGAGTTGAGCAGTTCTTC
16	-	TRBV19	TRBJ2-3	-	CASSISKGLRTDTQYF	TGTGCCAGTAGTATATCAAAGGGACTTCGCACAGATACGCAGTATTTT